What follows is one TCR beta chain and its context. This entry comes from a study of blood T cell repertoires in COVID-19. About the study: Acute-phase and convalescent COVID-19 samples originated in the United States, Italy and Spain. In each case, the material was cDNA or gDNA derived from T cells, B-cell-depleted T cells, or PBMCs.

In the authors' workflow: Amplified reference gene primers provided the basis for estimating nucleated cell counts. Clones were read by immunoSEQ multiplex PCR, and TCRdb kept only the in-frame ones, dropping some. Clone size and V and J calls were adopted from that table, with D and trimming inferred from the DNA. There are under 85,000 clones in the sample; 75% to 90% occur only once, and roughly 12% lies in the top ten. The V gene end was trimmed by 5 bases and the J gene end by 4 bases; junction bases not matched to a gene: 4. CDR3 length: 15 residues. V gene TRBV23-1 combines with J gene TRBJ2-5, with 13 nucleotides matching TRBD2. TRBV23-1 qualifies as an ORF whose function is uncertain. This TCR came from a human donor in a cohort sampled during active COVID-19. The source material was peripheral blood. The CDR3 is CASSTSGGASETQYF. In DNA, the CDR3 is TGCGCCAGCAGTACTAGCGGGGGGGCCTCAGAGACCCAGTACTTC.